This record covers a single T cell receptor (beta chain). Antigen unknown. Treatment denoted: roughly 10-day PBMC culture with coronavirus spike peptide pools or control peptides (ViraFEST assay). Each well held roughly 2 million PBMCs in IL-2 (around 10 IU/ml) medium with about 9.6 ug/ml peptide pools. Negative-selection isolation of CD4+ T cells was performed after roughly 11 days of culture. Sequencing of cultured CD4+ T cell DNA used the Oncomine TCR Beta short-read assay. MiXCR was run by TCRdb on the PCR reads, yielding one entry per CDR3 protein. The sample records around 14,000 distinct CDR3 sequences, under 65% being singletons. These data come from a study of vaccination and CD4 T cells after COVID-19. In the study overall: The study drew post-COVID samples a median approximately 100 days after diagnosis (range 35 to 161). SARS-CoV-2, HCoV-NL63, HCoV-OC43 and HCoV-229E supplied the overlapping spike peptides used to stimulate cells.

The source is a human donor who had recovered from COVID-19. Sequencing was carried out using CD4+ T cells from blood, cultured in vitro.

CDR3 nucleotide sequence: TGTGCCAGCAGCTTGGGGGGGAGGGTCCGCTACGAGCAGTACTTC. Protein sequence: CASSLGGRVRYEQYF. This chain links TRBV5-4 with TRBJ2-7; 7 bases map to TRBD2. Germline V lookup: CDR1 SGHNT, CDR2 YYREEE (reference sequence). After removal of 0 bases from V and 3 bases from J, the junction contained 6 bases not matched to a gene. The CDR3 extends over 15 amino acids.